Listed below are T cell receptor beta chains from one sample, sequenced in a study of T cell responses to AZD1222 COVID-19 vaccine. TCRdb keeps only in-frame clones here, not all; method: immunoSEQ multiplex PCR. The repertoire consists of fewer than 150,000 clones, with about nine tenths occurring once and the leading ten covering more than 3%. The sequencing here drew on peripheral blood, taken on day 0 of AZD1222 vaccination. These TCRs come from an adult in good health. Both conserved end residues are part of each CDR3.

J: TRBJ1-5
V: TRBV5-4
CDR3: CASSLRGGGQPQHF

J: TRBJ2-3
V: TRBV19
CDR3: CASSISRGGSGSTDTQYF

J: TRBJ1-6
V: TRBV6-1
CDR3: CASSDPPRGRDSPLHF

J: TRBJ1-5
V: TRBV4-1
CDR3: CASSHLTGISINQPQHF

J: TRBJ2-5
V: TRBV3-1/TRBV3-2
CDR3: CASSLAGNQETQYF

J: TRBJ2-1
V: TRBV15
CDR3: CATSGLIAGGDNEQFF

J: TRBJ2-5
V: TRBV6-5
CDR3: CASKVIGQLETQYF

J: TRBJ2-3
V: TRBV25-1
CDR3: CASSEGQGRDTQYF

J: TRBJ1-1
V: TRBV10-1
CDR3: CASRPGTGRNTEAFF

J: TRBJ2-4
V: TRBV4-1
CDR3: CASSSRFGLAKNIQYF

J: TRBJ2-1
V: TRBV5-1
CDR3: CASSLGSPGAHNEQFF

J: TRBJ2-7
V: TRBV5-1
CDR3: CASSLDRASYEQYF

J: TRBJ2-7
V: TRBV5-5
CDR3: CASSPKGIRGISYEQYF

J: TRBJ1-6
V: TRBV4-3
CDR3: CASSQEGPGKSDSPLHF

J: TRBJ1-2
V: TRBV19
CDR3: CASSPAGNRLEGGYTF

J: TRBJ1-2
V: TRBV20-1
CDR3: CSARDSYGYTF

J: TRBJ2-4
V: TRBV19
CDR3: CASSMWKDGKNIQYF

J: TRBJ2-7
V: TRBV15
CDR3: CATSRGLAGGGEQYF

J: TRBJ1-1
V: TRBV6-6
CDR3: CASSYEGREAFF

J: TRBJ2-2
V: TRBV5-1
CDR3: CASSPGQNTGELFF

J: TRBJ2-7
V: TRBV5-1
CDR3: CAISGGGFHYEQYF

J: TRBJ2-2
V: TRBV9
CDR3: CASTGQMTGELFF

J: TRBJ2-3
V: TRBV7-2
CDR3: CASSSQLSGSRADTQYF

J: TRBJ1-5
V: TRBV2
CDR3: CASSEIGRQGNQPQHF

J: TRBJ1-2
V: TRBV27
CDR3: CASSSGDRGYGYTF

J: TRBJ1-2
V: TRBV7-9
CDR3: CASSLEGRRVYGYTF

J: TRBJ1-2
V: TRBV20-1
CDR3: CSASPGGYTF

J: TRBJ2-7
V: TRBV11-2
CDR3: CASSLDTGTGVSYEQYF

J: TRBJ1-2
V: TRBV13
CDR3: CASSLVRVIF